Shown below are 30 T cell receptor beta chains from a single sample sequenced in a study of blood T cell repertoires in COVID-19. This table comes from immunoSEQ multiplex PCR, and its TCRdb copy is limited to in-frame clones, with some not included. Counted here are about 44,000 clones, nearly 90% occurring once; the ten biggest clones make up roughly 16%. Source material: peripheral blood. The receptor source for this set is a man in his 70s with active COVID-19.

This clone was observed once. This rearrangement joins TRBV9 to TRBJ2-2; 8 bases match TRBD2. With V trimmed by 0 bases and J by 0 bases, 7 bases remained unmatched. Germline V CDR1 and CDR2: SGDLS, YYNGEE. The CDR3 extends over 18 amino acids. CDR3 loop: CASSVGLRGGSNTGELFF. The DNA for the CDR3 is TGTGCCAGCAGCGTAGGACTACGCGGGGGGTCGAACACCGGGGAGCTGTTTTTT.

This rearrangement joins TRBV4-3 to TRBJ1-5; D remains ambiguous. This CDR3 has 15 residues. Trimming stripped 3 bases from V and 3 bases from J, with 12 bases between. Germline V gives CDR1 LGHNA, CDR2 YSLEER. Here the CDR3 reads CASSHERDDNQPQHF. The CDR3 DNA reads TGCGCCAGCAGCCATGAGAGGGATGACAATCAGCCCCAGCATTTT.

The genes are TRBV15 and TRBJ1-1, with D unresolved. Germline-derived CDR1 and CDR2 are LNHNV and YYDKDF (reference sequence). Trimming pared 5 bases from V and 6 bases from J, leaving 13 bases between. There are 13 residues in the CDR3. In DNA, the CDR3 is TGTGCCACCAGCCAAGCGCGTAGCGCTGAAGCTTTCTTT. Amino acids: CATSQARSAEAFF.

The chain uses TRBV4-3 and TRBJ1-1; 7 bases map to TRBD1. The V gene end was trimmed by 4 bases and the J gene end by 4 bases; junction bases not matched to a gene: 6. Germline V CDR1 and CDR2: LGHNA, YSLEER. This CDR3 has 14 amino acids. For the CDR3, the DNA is TGCGCCAGCAGCCTTTTACAGGGGAGCACTGAAGCTTTCTTT. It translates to CASSLLQGSTEAFF.

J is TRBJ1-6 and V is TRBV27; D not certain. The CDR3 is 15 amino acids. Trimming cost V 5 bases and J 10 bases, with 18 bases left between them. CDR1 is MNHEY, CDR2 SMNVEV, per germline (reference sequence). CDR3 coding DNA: TGTGCCAGCAGTCCCGGAATCTCGGGAGGCTCACCCCTCCACTTT. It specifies CASSPGISGGSPLHF.

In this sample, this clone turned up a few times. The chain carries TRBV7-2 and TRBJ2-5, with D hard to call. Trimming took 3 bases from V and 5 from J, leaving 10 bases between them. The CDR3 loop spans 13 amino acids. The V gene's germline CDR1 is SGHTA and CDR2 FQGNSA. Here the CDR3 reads CASSFRPRETQYF. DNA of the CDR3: TGTGCCAGCAGCTTCCGGCCTAGGGAGACCCAGTACTTC.

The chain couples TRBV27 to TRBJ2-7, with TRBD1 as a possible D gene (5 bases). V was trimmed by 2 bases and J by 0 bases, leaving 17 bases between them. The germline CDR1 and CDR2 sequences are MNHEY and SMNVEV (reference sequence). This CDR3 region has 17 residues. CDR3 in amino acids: CASSLDRSTDSSYEQYF. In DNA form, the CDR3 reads TGTGCCAGCAGTTTAGATAGGTCAACCGACAGCTCCTACGAGCAGTACTTC.

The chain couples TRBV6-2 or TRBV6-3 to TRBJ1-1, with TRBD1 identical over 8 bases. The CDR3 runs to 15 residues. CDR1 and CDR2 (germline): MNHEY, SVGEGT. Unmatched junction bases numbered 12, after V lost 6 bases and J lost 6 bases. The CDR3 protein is CASSSRTGKGSEAFF. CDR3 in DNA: TGTGCCAGCAGCTCCAGGACAGGGAAGGGGTCTGAAGCTTTCTTT.

The CDR3 DNA reads as TGTGCCAGCAGTTACCGGGGGGCCGGGGAGACCCAGTACTTC. Its protein is CASSYRGAGETQYF. This rearrangement joins TRBV6-2 or TRBV6-3 to TRBJ2-5; a possible D gene is TRBD2 (7 bases). The CDR3 length is 14 residues. Trimming stripped 2 bases from V and 5 bases from J, with 12 bases between. CDR1 and CDR2 from the germline V gene are MNHEY and SVGEGT.

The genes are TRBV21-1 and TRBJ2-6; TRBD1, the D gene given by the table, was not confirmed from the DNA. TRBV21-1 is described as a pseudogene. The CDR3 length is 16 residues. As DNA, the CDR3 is TGTGCCAGTGGGGACAGGGGGCGGTCCGGGGCCAACGTCCTGACTTTC. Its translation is CASGDRGRSGANVLTF.

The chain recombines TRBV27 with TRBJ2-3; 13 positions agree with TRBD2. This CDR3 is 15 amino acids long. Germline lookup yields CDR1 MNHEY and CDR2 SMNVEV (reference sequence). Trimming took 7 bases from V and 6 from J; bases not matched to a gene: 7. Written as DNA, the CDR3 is TGTGCCAGCACCCAACTAGCGGGGGGGCCGGATACGCAGTATTTT. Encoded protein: CASTQLAGGPDTQYF.

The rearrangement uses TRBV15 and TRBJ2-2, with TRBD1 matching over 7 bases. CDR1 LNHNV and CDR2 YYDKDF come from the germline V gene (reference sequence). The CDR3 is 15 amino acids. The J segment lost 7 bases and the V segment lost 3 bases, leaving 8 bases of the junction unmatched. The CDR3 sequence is CATSREDRRGGELFF. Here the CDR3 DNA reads TGTGCCACCAGCAGGGAGGACAGGCGCGGCGGGGAGCTGTTTTTT.

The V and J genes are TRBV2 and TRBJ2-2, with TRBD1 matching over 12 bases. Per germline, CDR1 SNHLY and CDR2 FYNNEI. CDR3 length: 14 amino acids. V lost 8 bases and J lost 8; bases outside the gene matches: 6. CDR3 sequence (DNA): TGTGCCAGCCGGGACAGGGGGCCTCTAGGGGAGCTGTTTTTT. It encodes CASRDRGPLGELFF. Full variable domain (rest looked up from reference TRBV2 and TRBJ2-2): EPEVTQTPSHQVTQMGQEVILRCVPISNHLYFYWYRQILGQKVEFLVSFYNNEISEKSEIFDDQFSVERPDGSNFTLKIRSTKLEDSAMYFCASRDRGPLGELFFGEGSRLTVL.

DNA for the CDR3: TGTGCCACCACATCAGGGCTGGTGGATGAGCAGTTCTTC. This encodes CATTSGLVDEQFF. The chain joins TRBV12-3 or TRBV12-4 to TRBJ2-1; possibly TRBD1 for D (5 bases). Between the trimmed V and J ends, which lost 10 bases and 8 bases, there was a span of 18 bases. The CDR3 sequence is 13 residues long.

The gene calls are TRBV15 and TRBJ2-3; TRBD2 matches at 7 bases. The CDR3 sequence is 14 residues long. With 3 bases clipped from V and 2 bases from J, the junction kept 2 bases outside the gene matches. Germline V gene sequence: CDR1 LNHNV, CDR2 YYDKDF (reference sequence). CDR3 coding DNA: TGTGCCACCAGCAGCAGACTAGCCACAGATACGCAGTATTTT. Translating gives CATSSRLATDTQYF.

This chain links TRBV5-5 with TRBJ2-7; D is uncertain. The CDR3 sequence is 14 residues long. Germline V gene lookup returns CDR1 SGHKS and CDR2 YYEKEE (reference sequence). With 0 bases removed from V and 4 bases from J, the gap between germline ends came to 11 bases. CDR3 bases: TGTGCCAGCAGCTTGGGGTCTTATCTATACGAGCAGTACTTC. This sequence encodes CASSLGSYLYEQYF.

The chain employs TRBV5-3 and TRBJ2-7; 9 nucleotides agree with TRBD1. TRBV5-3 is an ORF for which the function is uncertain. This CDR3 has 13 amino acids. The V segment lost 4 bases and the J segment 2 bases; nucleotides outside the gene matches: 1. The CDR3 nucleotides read TGTGCCAGAAGCGGGACAGGGACCTACGAGCAGTACTTC. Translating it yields CARSGTGTYEQYF.

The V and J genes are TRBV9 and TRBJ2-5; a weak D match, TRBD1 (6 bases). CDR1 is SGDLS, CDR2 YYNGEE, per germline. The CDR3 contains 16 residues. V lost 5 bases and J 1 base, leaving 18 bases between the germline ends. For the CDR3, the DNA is TGTGCCAGCAGTCCAACCCCAGGGGCGGGCCAAGAGACCCAGTACTTC. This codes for CASSPTPGAGQETQYF.

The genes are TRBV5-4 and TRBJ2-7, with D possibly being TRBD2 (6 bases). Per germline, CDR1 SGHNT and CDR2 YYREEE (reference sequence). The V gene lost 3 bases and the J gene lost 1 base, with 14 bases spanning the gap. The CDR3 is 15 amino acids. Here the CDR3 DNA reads TGTGCCAGCAGCTCACCGGGAGCTGGGTCCTACGAGCAGTACTTC. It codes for CASSSPGAGSYEQYF.

The CDR3 region is CASSPQAEAKNIQYF. CDR3 bases: TGTGCCAGCAGCCCCCAAGCGGAGGCCAAAAACATTCAGTACTTC. The chain couples TRBV7-3 to TRBJ2-4, with TRBD2 as a possible D gene (5 bases). The CDR3 extends over 15 amino acids. Trimming left V 5 bases short and J 1 base short, with 12 bases between. CDR1 and CDR2 (germline): SGHTA, FQGTGA.

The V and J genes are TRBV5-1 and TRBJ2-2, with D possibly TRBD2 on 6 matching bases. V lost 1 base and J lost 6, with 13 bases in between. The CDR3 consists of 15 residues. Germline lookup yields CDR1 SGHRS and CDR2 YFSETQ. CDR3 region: CASSLSFPGAGELFF. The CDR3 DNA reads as TGCGCCAGCAGCTTGAGCTTTCCGGGGGCCGGGGAGCTGTTTTTT.

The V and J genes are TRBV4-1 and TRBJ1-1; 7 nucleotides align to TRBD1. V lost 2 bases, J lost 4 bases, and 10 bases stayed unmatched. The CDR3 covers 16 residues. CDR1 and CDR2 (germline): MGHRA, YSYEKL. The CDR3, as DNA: TGCGCCAGCAGCCAAACTCCGGGGACAGCCATCACTGAAGCTTTCTTT. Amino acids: CASSQTPGTAITEAFF.

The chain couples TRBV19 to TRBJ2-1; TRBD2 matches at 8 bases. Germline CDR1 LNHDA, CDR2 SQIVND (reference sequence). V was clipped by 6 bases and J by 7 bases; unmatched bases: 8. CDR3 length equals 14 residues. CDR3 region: CASSLRLARNEQFF. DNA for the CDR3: TGTGCCAGTAGCCTCCGACTAGCGCGGAATGAGCAGTTCTTC.

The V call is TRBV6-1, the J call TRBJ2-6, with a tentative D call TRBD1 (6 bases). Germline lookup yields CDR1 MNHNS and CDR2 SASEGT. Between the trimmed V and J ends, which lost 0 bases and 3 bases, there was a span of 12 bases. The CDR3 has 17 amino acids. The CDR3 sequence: CASSEAAGAGGANVLTF. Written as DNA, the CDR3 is TGTGCCAGCAGTGAAGCGGCAGGGGCAGGTGGGGCCAACGTCCTGACTTTC.

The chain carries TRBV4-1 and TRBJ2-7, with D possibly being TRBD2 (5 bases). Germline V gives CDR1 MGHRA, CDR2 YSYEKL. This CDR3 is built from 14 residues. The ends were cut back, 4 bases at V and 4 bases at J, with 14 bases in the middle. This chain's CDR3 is CASSRGPEVYEQYF. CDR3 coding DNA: TGCGCCAGCAGCCGAGGGCCCGAGGTTTACGAGCAGTACTTC.

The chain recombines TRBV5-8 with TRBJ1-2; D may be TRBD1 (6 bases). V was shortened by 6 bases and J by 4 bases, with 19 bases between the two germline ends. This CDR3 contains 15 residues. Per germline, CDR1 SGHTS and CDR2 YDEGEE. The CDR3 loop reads CASNLIQGPTYGYTF. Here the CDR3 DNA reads TGTGCCAGCAACCTAATACAGGGACCGACCTATGGCTACACCTTC. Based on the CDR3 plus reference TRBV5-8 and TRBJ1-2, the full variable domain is EAGVTQSPTHLIKTRGQQATLRCSPISGHTSVYWYQQALGLGLQFLLWYDEGEERNRGNFPPRFSGRQFPNYSSELNVNALELEDSALYLCASNLIQGPTYGYTFGSGTRLTVV.

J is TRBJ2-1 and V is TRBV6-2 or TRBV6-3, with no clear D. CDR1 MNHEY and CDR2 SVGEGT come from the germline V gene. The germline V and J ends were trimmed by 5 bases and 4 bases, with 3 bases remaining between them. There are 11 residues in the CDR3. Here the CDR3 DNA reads TGTGCCAGCAGTCTTTACAATGAGCAGTTCTTC. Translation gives CASSLYNEQFF.

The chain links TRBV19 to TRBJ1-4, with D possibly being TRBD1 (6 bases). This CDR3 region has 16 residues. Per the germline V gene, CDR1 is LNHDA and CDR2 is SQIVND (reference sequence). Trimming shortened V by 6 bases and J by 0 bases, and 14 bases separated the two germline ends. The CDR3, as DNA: TGTGCCAGTAGACGGATCAGGGGTGCAACTAATGAAAAACTGTTTTTT. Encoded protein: CASRRIRGATNEKLFF.

The CDR3 sequence: CASSEGDFNQPQHF. The CDR3 DNA is TGTGCCAGCAGTGAGGGGGACTTTAATCAGCCCCAGCATTTT. The chain joins TRBV25-1 to TRBJ1-5; weak D call: TRBD1 (5 bases). The CDR3 sequence is 14 residues long. V was cut by 3 bases and J by 4 bases, with 10 bases left in between. CDR1 and CDR2 (germline): MGHDK, SYGVNS. The whole variable domain, filled in from reference TRBV25-1 and TRBJ1-5, reads EADIYQTPRYLVIGTGKKITLECSQTMGHDKMYWYQQDPGMELHLIHYSYGVNSTEKGDLSSESTVSRIRTEHFPLTLESARPSHTSQYLCASSEGDFNQPQHFGDGTRLSIL.

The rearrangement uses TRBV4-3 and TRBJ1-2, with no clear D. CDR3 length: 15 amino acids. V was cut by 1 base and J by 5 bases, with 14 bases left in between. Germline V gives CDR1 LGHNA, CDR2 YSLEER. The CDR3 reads CASSQVSETLYGYTF. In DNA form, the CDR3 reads TGCGCCAGCAGCCAAGTGAGCGAGACCTTATATGGCTACACCTTC.